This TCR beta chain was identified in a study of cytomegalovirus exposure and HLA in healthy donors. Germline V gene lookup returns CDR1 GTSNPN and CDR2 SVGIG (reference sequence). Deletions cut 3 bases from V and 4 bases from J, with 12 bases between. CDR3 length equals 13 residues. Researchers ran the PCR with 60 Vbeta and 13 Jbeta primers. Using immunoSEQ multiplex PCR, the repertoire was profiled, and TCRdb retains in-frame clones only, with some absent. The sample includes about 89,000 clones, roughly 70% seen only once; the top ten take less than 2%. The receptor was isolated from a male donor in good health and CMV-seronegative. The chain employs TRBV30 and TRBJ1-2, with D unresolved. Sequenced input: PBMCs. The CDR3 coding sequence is TGTGCCTGGAGCCCGGACGGGATCTATGGCTACACCTTC. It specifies CAWSPDGIYGYTF.